This T cell receptor (beta chain) was documented in a study of blood T cell repertoires in COVID-19. About the research overall: Acute and convalescent COVID-19 samples came from the United States, Italy and Spain.

CDR3 length equals 20 residues. J was trimmed by 1 base and V by 1 base; bases with no gene match: 11. CDR1 and CDR2 from the germline V gene are LGHDT and YNNKEL (reference sequence). Cohort 3 recovery required two negative PCRs, clearance, or symptom resolution. The protocol was immunoSEQ multiplex PCR, while the TCRdb copy is restricted to in-frame clones and leaves out a portion. The data show around 360,000 clones, with about 90% seen just once and just under 3% held by the top ten. The sequencing sample was made of PBMCs or T cells enriched from blood (not recorded which). V usage is TRBV3-1 (or the pseudogene TRBV3-2) and J usage is TRBJ2-5; 14 bases are shared with TRBD2. The receptor was derived from a woman aged 30 to 39 who had recovered from COVID-19. The CDR3 sequence is CASSQVSAGTSGSIQETQYF. The CDR3 region has the DNA TGTGCCAGCAGCCAAGTATCCGCCGGGACTAGCGGGAGCATCCAAGAGACCCAGTACTTC.